The rows below give T cell receptor beta chains drawn from one sample of a study of blood T cell repertoires in COVID-19. Sequencing was performed with immunoSEQ multiplex PCR; in TCRdb, only in-frame clones are kept and a portion is missing. The sample lists hundreds of thousands of clones, around four fifths seen once, with about 7.4% in the top ten. The sample was peripheral blood. The receptors originated from a woman between 45 and 60 years old with acute or convalescent COVID-19. Both conserved end residues are part of each CDR3. The D gene is left open where the match is weak. A clone size is listed for some rows: how often the clone was seen (once, few, many), or a class if it is expanded.

j_call clone_size d_call v_call cdr3_length cdr3_aa cdr3_nt
TRBJ1-2 NA TRBD1 TRBV12-5 16 CASGLVKGQGVYGYTF TGTGCTAGTGGTTTGGTAAAGGGACAGGGGGTATATGGCTACACCTTC
TRBJ1-2 NA TRBD1 TRBV3-1/TRBV3-2 14 CASSEFTGVEGYTF TGTGCCAGCAGCGAATTTACAGGGGTGGAGGGCTACACCTTC
TRBJ1-1 NA NA TRBV29-1 12 CSVSTGNTEAFF TGCAGCGTCTCCACAGGGAACACTGAAGCTTTCTTT
TRBJ2-5 NA NA TRBV11-2 13 CASSSPSGETQYF TGTGCCAGCAGCTCCCCCTCGGGAGAGACCCAGTACTTC
TRBJ1-6 NA TRBD1 TRBV27 17 CASSLWPGQSYNSPLHF TGTGCCAGCAGTTTATGGCCGGGACAGTCCTATAATTCACCCCTCCACTTT
TRBJ1-1 NA NA TRBV28 12 CASSLQGTEAFF TGTGCCAGCAGTTTACAGGGGACTGAAGCTTTCTTT
TRBJ2-3 NA TRBD1 TRBV29-1 15 CSVESWDRWGDTQYF TGCAGCGTTGAAAGTTGGGACAGGTGGGGGGATACGCAGTATTTT
TRBJ2-3 NA TRBD2 TRBV9 18 CASSVEGSTSGPTDTQYF TGTGCCAGCAGCGTAGAGGGATCTACTAGCGGGCCCACAGATACGCAGTATTTT
TRBJ2-7 NA TRBD1 TRBV3-1/TRBV3-2 16 CASSQRGGTGAKEQYF TGTGCCAGCAGCCAAAGAGGGGGGACAGGGGCGAAAGAGCAGTACTTC
TRBJ2-7 NA NA TRBV11-3 15 CASSPGGSSGYEQYF TGTGCCAGCAGCCCAGGAGGGAGTAGCGGCTACGAGCAGTACTTC
TRBJ1-3 NA NA TRBV6-5 15 CASSYSAGSGNTIYF TGTGCCAGCAGTTACTCTGCCGGGTCCGGAAACACCATATATTTT
TRBJ2-3 NA NA TRBV6-5 13 CASSYLQGVTQYF TGTGCCAGCAGTTACCTACAGGGTGTTACGCAGTATTTT
TRBJ1-5 few NA TRBV6-5 15 CASSYSTGGDQPQHF TGTGCCAGCAGTTACTCGACCGGGGGGGATCAGCCCCAGCATTTT
TRBJ2-5 NA TRBD2 TRBV7-8 16 CASSHIPTSGRETQYF TGTGCCAGCAGCCATATCCCGACTAGCGGGAGGGAGACCCAGTACTTC
TRBJ2-1 once TRBD2 TRBV7-3 15 CASSWTSGRDNEQFF TGTGCCAGCAGCTGGACTAGCGGGAGGGACAATGAGCAGTTCTTC
TRBJ2-2 NA TRBD2 TRBV6-6 16 CASSQTASGITGELFF TGTGCCAGCAGTCAGACCGCTAGCGGGATTACCGGGGAGCTGTTTTTT
TRBJ2-2 NA NA TRBV24-1 12 CATSIRTGELFF TGTGCCACCAGTATCCGGACCGGGGAGCTGTTTTTT
TRBJ2-5 NA TRBD2 TRBV11-2 14 CASSAGGQQETQYF TGTGCCAGCAGCGCGGGAGGACAGCAAGAGACCCAGTACTTC
TRBJ2-2 few TRBD2 TRBV15 15 CATSSGLLNTGELFF TGTGCCACCAGTTCGGGACTACTAAACACCGGGGAGCTGTTTTTT
TRBJ1-3 once NA TRBV19 15 CASSKVPGTGNTIYF TGTGCCAGTAGTAAAGTGCCAGGGACTGGAAACACCATATATTTT
TRBJ2-5 NA NA TRBV6-5 13 CASSYGAAQTQYF TGTGCCAGCAGTTACGGAGCGGCCCAGACCCAGTACTTC
TRBJ1-4 NA TRBD1 TRBV27 13 CASRTGVGEKLFF TGTGCCAGCAGGACAGGGGTGGGCGAAAAACTGTTTTTT
TRBJ2-3 NA NA TRBV9 14 CASSDLASTDTQYF TGTGCCAGCAGCGACTTAGCTAGCACAGATACGCAGTATTTT
TRBJ1-1 NA NA TRBV3-1/TRBV3-2 12 CASSQEGGLAFF TGTGCCAGCAGCCAAGAAGGCGGGTTGGCTTTCTTT
TRBJ2-7 once TRBD2 TRBV6-5 14 CASIGLAATYEQYF TGTGCCAGCATTGGACTAGCGGCTACCTACGAGCAGTACTTC
TRBJ2-1 NA NA TRBV2 13 CASSTGDYNEQFF TGTGCCAGCAGTACGGGAGACTACAATGAGCAGTTCTTC
TRBJ2-3 once NA TRBV4-1 16 CASSPGVVEGTDTQYF TGCGCCAGCAGCCCCGGGGTGGTGGAGGGCACAGATACGCAGTATTTT
TRBJ2-5 NA TRBD2 TRBV6-6 15 CASSYGFGGGETQYF TGTGCCAGCAGTTACGGGTTTGGCGGGGGTGAGACCCAGTACTTC
TRBJ2-7 NA TRBD1 TRBV28 15 CASRSPTGNGYEQYF TGTGCCAGCAGGAGCCCGACAGGGAATGGTTACGAGCAGTACTTC
TRBJ2-3 NA NA TRBV2 14 CASSSTRGTDTQYF TGTGCCAGCAGTTCTACAAGGGGGACAGATACGCAGTATTTT
TRBJ1-1 NA NA TRBV5-1 14 CASSHPSGGTEAFF TGCGCCAGCAGCCACCCTTCGGGGGGCACTGAAGCTTTCTTT
TRBJ2-1 few TRBD2 TRBV2 15 CASNVRSGAGNEQFF TGTGCCAGCAACGTCAGGAGCGGGGCGGGCAATGAGCAGTTCTTC
TRBJ2-3 NA TRBD2 TRBV5-1 13 CASSLAGEDTQYF TGCGCCAGCAGCCTAGCGGGAGAGGATACGCAGTATTTT
TRBJ2-3 NA NA TRBV28 13 CASSAGTRDTQYF TGTGCCAGCAGCGCCGGGACACGGGATACGCAGTATTTT
TRBJ2-6 NA TRBD2 TRBV19 16 CASRLAGGSGANVLTF TGTGCCAGTAGACTAGCGGGAGGATCTGGGGCCAACGTCCTGACTTTC
TRBJ2-3 NA NA TRBV7-3 15 CASSAAAALTDTQYF TGTGCCAGCAGCGCGGCGGCTGCCCTTACAGATACGCAGTATTTT
TRBJ2-1 NA TRBD2 TRBV28 17 CASSFQGIAGDYNEQFF TGTGCCAGCAGTTTCCAGGGGATAGCGGGAGATTACAATGAGCAGTTCTTC
TRBJ2-7 NA TRBD2 TRBV6-1 16 CASSEALASGSYEQYF TGTGCCAGCAGTGAAGCGCTGGCTAGCGGGTCCTACGAGCAGTACTTC
TRBJ2-1 NA NA TRBV20-1 12 CSASQAYNEQFF TGCAGTGCTAGTCAAGCTTACAATGAGCAGTTCTTC
TRBJ2-1 NA TRBD1 TRBV6-5 15 CASSDRGSSYNEQFF TGTGCCAGCAGCGACAGGGGGAGCTCCTACAATGAGCAGTTCTTC
TRBJ1-4 once TRBD1 TRBV5-1 15 CASSLTGGQVEKLFF TGCGCCAGCAGCTTGACAGGGGGGCAGGTTGAAAAACTGTTTTTT
TRBJ2-7 once NA TRBV3-1/TRBV3-2 15 CASSQGLGGSYEQYF TGTGCCAGCAGCCAAGGGCTGGGGGGCTCCTACGAGCAGTACTTC
TRBJ2-1 NA TRBD2 TRBV5-1 14 CASSLWAGGNEQFF TGCGCCAGCAGCTTGTGGGCGGGAGGCAATGAGCAGTTCTTC
TRBJ2-1 NA TRBD2 TRBV28 18 CASSLTRAGGGSYNEQFF TGTGCCAGCAGTTTGACTAGAGCGGGAGGTGGATCCTACAATGAGCAGTTCTTC
TRBJ2-2 once NA TRBV19 16 CASRASVREVTGELFF TGTGCCAGTAGGGCTAGCGTCCGAGAGGTCACCGGGGAGCTGTTTTTT
TRBJ2-5 NA NA TRBV6-5 14 CASYYLGNQETQYF TGTGCCAGCTACTACTTGGGTAATCAAGAGACCCAGTACTTC
TRBJ1-6 once NA TRBV12-3/TRBV12-4 12 CASRVTGSPLHF TGTGCCAGCAGGGTAACAGGGTCACCCCTCCACTTT
TRBJ2-1 once TRBD1 TRBV10-1 14 CASSEDRGPNEQFF TGCGCCAGCAGTGAGGACAGGGGGCCGAATGAGCAGTTCTTC
TRBJ2-7 many NA TRBV2 12 CASKEWSYEQYF TGTGCCAGCAAGGAGTGGTCCTACGAGCAGTACTTC
TRBJ1-5 few TRBD1 TRBV7-9 14 CASSQPGQGEPQHF TGTGCCAGCAGCCAACCGGGACAGGGGGAACCCCAGCATTTT
TRBJ2-1 NA TRBD2 TRBV2 15 CASTPGLAEDNEQFF TGTGCCAGCACTCCGGGACTAGCGGAGGACAATGAGCAGTTCTTC
TRBJ2-3 NA TRBD1 TRBV11-3 13 CASSNQGEDTQYF TGTGCCAGCAGCAACCAGGGGGAAGATACGCAGTATTTT
TRBJ2-1 NA TRBD2 TRBV29-1 15 CSGQGTSGRTDEQFF TGCAGCGGGCAAGGGACTAGCGGGAGGACCGATGAGCAGTTCTTC
TRBJ2-1 NA TRBD2 TRBV7-3 15 CASSYGLADNNEQFF TGTGCCAGCAGCTACGGACTAGCGGATAACAATGAGCAGTTCTTC
TRBJ2-5 NA TRBD1 TRBV24-1 15 CATSPGQGVLETQYF TGTGCCACCAGTCCGGGACAGGGGGTCCTAGAGACCCAGTACTTC
TRBJ2-3 once NA TRBV7-2 14 CASSLTRPPDTQYF TGTGCCAGCAGTTTAACTCGTCCCCCAGATACGCAGTATTTT